The 24 T cell receptor beta chains presented below share a single source sample, sequenced in a study of control samples from healthy donors and cancer patients. Produced via immunoSEQ multiplex PCR; TCRdb's table is partial and in-frame only. The data show more than 75,000 clones, 80% to 90% seen once. The specimen sequenced was PBMCs. These receptors were taken from a woman aged 60-70 years with head and neck cancer.

The chain is built from TRBV27 and TRBJ2-1; 15 bases fit TRBD2. V was clipped by 6 bases and J by 4 bases; unmatched bases: 1. The germline V gene has CDR1 MNHEY and CDR2 SMNVEV (reference sequence). The CDR3 has 15 residues. CDR3 DNA: TGTGCCAGCAGGGGACTAGCGGGAGGTTACAATGAGCAGTTCTTC. Translating gives CASRGLAGGYNEQFF.

V gene TRBV28 combines with J gene TRBJ2-4; TRBD2 matches at 9 bases. This CDR3 spans 15 amino acids. Unmatched junction bases numbered 7, after V lost 3 bases and J lost 7 bases. Germline V CDR1 and CDR2: MDHEN, SYDVKM. The CDR3 DNA reads TGTGCCAGCAGTTTCAAGGCGGGAGGGGCGAACATTCAGTACTTC. Translated: CASSFKAGGANIQYF.

The chain carries TRBV11-3 and TRBJ2-5; D gene unclear. V was clipped by 1 base and J by 2 bases, with 8 bases between them. The germline CDR1 and CDR2 sequences are SGHNT and YENEEA. This CDR3 comprises 14 residues. The CDR3 bases are TGTGCCAGCAGCTTAGGGGGTGCTCAAGAGACCCAGTACTTC. Translated: CASSLGGAQETQYF. Full variable domain (missing parts from reference TRBV11-3 and TRBJ2-5): EAGVVQSPRYKIIEKKQPVAFWCNPISGHNTLYWYLQNLGQGPELLIRYENEEAVDDSQLPKDRFSAERLKGVDSTLKIQPAELGDSAVYLCASSLGGAQETQYFGPGTRLLVL.

This clone was detected only once. The chain recombines TRBV5-4 with TRBJ2-7; 8 bases are shared with TRBD1. Germline assignment: CDR1 SGHNT and CDR2 YYREEE (reference sequence). Trimming removed 0 bases from V and 6 bases from J; junction bases left unmatched: 2. The CDR3 has 13 residues. In DNA, the CDR3 is TGTGCCAGCAGCTTGGACAGGGGGGCCGAGCAGTACTTC. Protein sequence: CASSLDRGAEQYF.

The chain is built from TRBV4-2 and TRBJ2-3, with 16 nucleotides matching TRBD2. The CDR3 is made up of 17 amino acids. Per the germline V gene, CDR1 is LGHNA and CDR2 is YNFKEQ. With V trimmed by 4 bases and J by 6 bases, 7 bases remained unmatched. The CDR3 reads CASSLSGTSGRVDTQYF. The CDR3 bases are TGTGCCAGCAGCCTTTCCGGGACTAGCGGGAGGGTCGATACGCAGTATTTT.

The chain joins TRBV28 to TRBJ2-7, with D maybe TRBD2 (5 bases). Germline assignment: CDR1 MDHEN and CDR2 SYDVKM. Deletions cut 1 base from V and 0 bases from J, with 13 bases between. The CDR3 consists of 16 residues. The CDR3 is CASSLSWTGSSYEQYF. The DNA of the CDR3 is TGTGCCAGCAGTTTATCCTGGACGGGGAGCTCCTACGAGCAGTACTTC.

Points on this clone: One junction end disagrees with the germline gene, perhaps due to a read error. The V call is TRBV5-1, the J call TRBJ2-7; 10 nucleotides agree with TRBD2. The CDR3 is 13 residues long. The germline V gene has CDR1 SGHRS and CDR2 YFSETQ. The CDR3 sequence: CASSLFISGLANF. CDR3 DNA: TGCGCCAGCAGCTTGTTTATATCGGGACTAGCGAACTTC. Complete variable domain (other parts from reference TRBV5-1 and TRBJ2-7): KAGVTQTPRYLIKTRGQQVTLSCSPISGHRSVSWYQQTPGQGLQFLFEYFSETQRNKGNFPGRFSGRQFSNSRSEMNVSTLELGDSALYLCASSLFISGLANFGPGTRLTVT.

The chain is built from TRBV7-8 and TRBJ2-7; no clear D. This CDR3 contains 13 residues. Per germline, CDR1 SGHVS and CDR2 FQNEAQ. V was pared by 5 bases and J by 0 bases, with 8 bases between. This CDR3 is CASSLPHSYEQYF. The CDR3 DNA reads as TGTGCCAGCAGCCTGCCCCACTCCTACGAGCAGTACTTC.

This clone was counted once. The CDR3 DNA reads TGTGCCAGCAGTTCCAACAGGCGGCTGAACACCGGGGAGCTGTTTTTT. As protein: CASSSNRRLNTGELFF. The chain employs TRBV27 and TRBJ2-2; tentatively, D is TRBD1 (5 bases). The germline V and J ends were trimmed by 4 bases and 1 base, with 13 bases remaining between them. Germline CDR1 and CDR2: MNHEY and SMNVEV (reference sequence). The CDR3 runs to 16 residues.

The J gene is TRBJ2-5, the V gene TRBV5-1, with a weak D call TRBD1 (5 bases). The CDR3 covers 14 residues. V was clipped by 0 bases and J by 2 bases, with 8 bases between them. The germline V gene has CDR1 SGHRS and CDR2 YFSETQ. The DNA of the CDR3 is TGCGCCAGCAGCTTGGCTCCAGGGCAAGAGACCCAGTACTTC. Protein product: CASSLAPGQETQYF.

V gene TRBV6-6 combines with J gene TRBJ2-5, with D perhaps given as TRBD1 or TRBD2 (6 bases each). Germline loops: CDR1 MNHNY, CDR2 SVGAGI (reference sequence). The length of the CDR3 is 13 residues. Trimming removed 5 bases from V and 5 bases from J, with 12 bases in between. The CDR3 DNA sequence: TGTGCCAGCAGTGGACCCGGGGGCGAGACCCAGTACTTC. Protein: CASSGPGGETQYF.

The chain has TRBV5-6 and TRBJ1-2; 10 bases fit TRBD1. V shed 4 bases, J shed 5 bases, and the junction held 17 bases outside the gene matches. In germline, CDR1 is SGHDT, CDR2 YYEEEE. This CDR3 contains 18 residues. The CDR3 sequence: CASSPLGPTGGAGYGYTF. The CDR3 bases are TGTGCCAGCAGCCCATTGGGACCGACAGGGGGCGCAGGTTATGGCTACACCTTC.

This sequence joins TRBV28 and TRBJ2-3; D call uncertain. This CDR3 spans 14 amino acids. Per germline, CDR1 MDHEN and CDR2 SYDVKM. V lost 10 bases, J lost 1 base, and 15 bases lay in between. CDR3 residues: CATLLGWGTDTQYF. The CDR3 DNA follows: TGTGCCACCCTCCTAGGCTGGGGCACAGATACGCAGTATTTT.

This sequence joins TRBV5-4 and TRBJ2-5; the D is unclear. The CDR3 runs 15 residues. Germline loops: CDR1 SGHNT, CDR2 YYREEE (reference sequence). Deletions cut 5 bases from V and 2 bases from J, with 16 bases between. The CDR3 here is CASSRDLSTQETQYF. Written as DNA, the CDR3 is TGTGCCAGCAGTAGAGACCTCTCGACGCAAGAGACCCAGTACTTC.

The rearrangement uses TRBV11-3 and TRBJ2-5; possible D gene TRBD2, 5 bases. V lost 4 bases to trimming and J lost 5 bases, with 23 bases between them. Germline loops: CDR1 SGHNT, CDR2 YENEEA. This CDR3 is built from 17 residues. In DNA, the CDR3 is TGTGCCAGCAGCTCCGGGGTTGGTTCTTCGGAAGGGGAGACCCAGTACTTC. It specifies CASSSGVGSSEGETQYF.

The chain recombines TRBV6-5 with TRBJ1-5, with D possibly matching TRBD1 (5 bases). This CDR3 is built from 15 residues. The germline gives CDR1 MNHEY, CDR2 SVGAGI. The V end was cut by 5 bases, the J end by 5 bases, with 16 bases between. CDR3 residues: CASSQDLDSDQPQHF. The CDR3 bases are TGTGCCAGCAGTCAGGACCTCGACAGTGATCAGCCCCAGCATTTT.

This clone appeared once. The rearrangement links TRBV18 to TRBJ1-1; tentatively, D is TRBD1 (6 bases). Germline values: CDR1 KGHSH, CDR2 LQKENI. The CDR3 is 14 residues long. Trimming removed 4 bases at V and 1 base at J, with 10 bases between. The CDR3 DNA reads as TGTGCCAGCTCACTGTCGGGACAGAACACTGAAGCTTTCTTT. This encodes CASSLSGQNTEAFF.

The rearrangement uses TRBV20-1 and TRBJ2-2; D is undetermined. This CDR3 has 11 amino acids. The germline V gene has CDR1 DFQATT and CDR2 SNEGSKA (reference sequence). The V end lost 4 bases, the J end lost 4 bases, and 4 bases lay between the germline ends. The CDR3 bases are TGCAGTGCTAAATTCACCGGGGAGCTGTTTTTT. Its protein is CSAKFTGELFF.

This rearrangement joins TRBV14 to TRBJ2-1; either TRBD1 or TRBD2 may fit D (7 bases each). The CDR3 length is 23 residues. Deletions cut 6 bases from V and 0 bases from J, with 36 bases between. Germline V lookup: CDR1 SGHDN, CDR2 FVKESK. The CDR3 loop is CASSPRRRGRGPPGLYSYNEQFF. The DNA of the CDR3 is TGTGCCAGCAGTCCACGAAGGAGGGGGAGGGGGCCACCTGGACTTTACTCCTACAATGAGCAGTTCTTC. The complete variable domain, with remaining parts taken from reference TRBV14 and TRBJ2-1, reads EAGVTQFPSHSVIEKGQTVTLRCDPISGHDNLYWYRRVMGKEIKFLLHFVKESKQDESGMPNNRFLAERTGGTYSTLKVQPAELEDSGVYFCASSPRRRGRGPPGLYSYNEQFFGPGTRLTVL.

The chain recombines TRBV5-6 with TRBJ2-7, with TRBD2 matching over 7 bases. The CDR3 loop spans 15 amino acids. Germline CDR1 is SGHDT and CDR2 is YYEEEE. J lost 6 bases, V lost 4 bases, and 13 bases had no gene match. The chain's CDR3 is CASSDQLAMGSEQYF. CDR3 DNA sequence: TGTGCCAGCAGCGATCAACTAGCGATGGGGTCCGAGCAGTACTTC.

This chain uses TRBV7-3 with TRBJ2-1; 8 bases line up with TRBD2. Per germline, CDR1 SGHTA and CDR2 FQGTGA. The length of the CDR3 is 16 residues. J was trimmed by 8 bases and V by 3 bases; bases with no gene match: 12. The DNA of the CDR3 is TGTGCCAGCAGCTTGGGTAGCGGGGCTGGAGGAGATGAGCAGTTCTTC. Translating it yields CASSLGSGAGGDEQFF.

The V call is TRBV27, the J call TRBJ2-2; 7 nucleotides agree with TRBD1. This CDR3 region has 13 residues. Per the germline V gene, CDR1 is MNHEY and CDR2 is SMNVEV (reference sequence). The V segment lost 7 bases and the J segment 6 bases; nucleotides outside the gene matches: 5. Written as DNA, the CDR3 is TGTGCCAGCAACCGACAGGGCTCCGGGGAGCTGTTTTTT. This codes for CASNRQGSGELFF.

This clone was observed a few times. This chain connects TRBV20-1 to TRBJ2-7, with D unclear. The CDR3 is 11 residues long. V lost 7 bases to trimming and J lost 2 bases, with 9 bases between them. CDR1 is DFQATT, CDR2 SNEGSKA, per germline (reference sequence). The CDR3 nucleotides are TGCAGTGTTTCTGGGGCCTACGAGCAGTACTTC. Its protein is CSVSGAYEQYF.

V is TRBV4-2 and J is TRBJ2-7; 9 bases match TRBD2. Germline V gene data show CDR1 as LGHNA and CDR2 as YNFKEQ. The ends lost 0 bases at V and 2 bases at J; junction bases unmatched: 11. The CDR3 loop spans 18 amino acids. The CDR3 reads CASSQDLTGLAGTYEQYF. The CDR3 DNA sequence: TGTGCCAGCAGCCAAGATCTTACTGGCCTAGCGGGAACCTACGAGCAGTACTTC.